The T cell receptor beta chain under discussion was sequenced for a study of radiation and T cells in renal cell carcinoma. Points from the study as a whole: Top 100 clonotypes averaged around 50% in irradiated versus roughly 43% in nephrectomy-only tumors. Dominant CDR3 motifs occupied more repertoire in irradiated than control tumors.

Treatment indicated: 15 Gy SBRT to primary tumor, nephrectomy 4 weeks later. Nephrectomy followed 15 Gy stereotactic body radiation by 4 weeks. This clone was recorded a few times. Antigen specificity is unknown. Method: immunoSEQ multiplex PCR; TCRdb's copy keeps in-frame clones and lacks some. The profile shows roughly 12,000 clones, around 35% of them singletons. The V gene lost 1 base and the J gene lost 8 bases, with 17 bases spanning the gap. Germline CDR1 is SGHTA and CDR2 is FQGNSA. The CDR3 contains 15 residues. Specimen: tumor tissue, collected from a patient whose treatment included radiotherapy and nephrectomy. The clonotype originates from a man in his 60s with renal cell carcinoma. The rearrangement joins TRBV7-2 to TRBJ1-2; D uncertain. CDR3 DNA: TGTGCCAGCAGCTTAGTCAGCGGAGGAAGTAGAGGCTACACCTTC. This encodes CASSLVSGGSRGYTF.